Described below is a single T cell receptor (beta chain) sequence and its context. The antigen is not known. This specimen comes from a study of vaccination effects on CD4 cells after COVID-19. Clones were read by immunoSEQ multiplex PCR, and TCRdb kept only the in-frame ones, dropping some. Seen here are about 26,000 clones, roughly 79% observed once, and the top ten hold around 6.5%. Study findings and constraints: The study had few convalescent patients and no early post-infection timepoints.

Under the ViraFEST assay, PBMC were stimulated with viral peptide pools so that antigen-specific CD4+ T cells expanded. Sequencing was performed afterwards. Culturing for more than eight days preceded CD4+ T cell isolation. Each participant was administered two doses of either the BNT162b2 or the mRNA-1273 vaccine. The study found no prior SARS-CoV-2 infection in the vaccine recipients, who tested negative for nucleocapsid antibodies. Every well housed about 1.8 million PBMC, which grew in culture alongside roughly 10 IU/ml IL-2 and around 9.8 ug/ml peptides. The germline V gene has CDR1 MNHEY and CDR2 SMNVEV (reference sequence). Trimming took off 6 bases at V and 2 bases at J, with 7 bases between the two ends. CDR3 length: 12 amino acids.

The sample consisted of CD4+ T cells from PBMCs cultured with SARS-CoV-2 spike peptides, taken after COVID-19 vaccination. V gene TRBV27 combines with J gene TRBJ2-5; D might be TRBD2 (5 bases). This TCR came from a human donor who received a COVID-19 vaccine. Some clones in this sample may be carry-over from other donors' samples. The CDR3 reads CASRSGQETQYF. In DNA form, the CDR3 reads TGTGCCAGCAGATCGGGGCAAGAGACCCAGTACTTC.